This TCR beta chain was documented in a study of cytomegalovirus exposure and HLA in healthy donors (dated by TCRdb to 2016 to 2017). Study-wide context: A later analysis indicated that the roughly 130 validation repertoires were generated on the platform also employed for the roughly 650 repertoires of the first cohort. To predict cytomegalovirus infection status, the study combined high-throughput TCR immunosequencing, statistical association of individual TCRs with disease status, and machine learning. The study was designed to test whether signatures of past pathogen exposure could be identified by cataloging public T cell receptors. A separate validation cohort of over 95 different subjects was used in addition to the roughly 700-subject first cohort. Here is what the overall study found, with its caveats: In the study, about 150 TCR beta chains were listed as associated with cytomegalovirus. In a later analysis, TCRs clustered in the first cohort were found to also tend to co-occur in the 120 or so validation repertoires, with around 94% of cluster scores above 0. It was suggested by the authors that the approach could potentially be generalized to other disease states and immunological phenotypes. The classifier was reported to diagnose cytomegalovirus status with high specificity and sensitivity in both the original cohort and the validation cohort. The validation cohort had no HLA typing available for a later analysis, so co-occurrence within that cohort was assessed over all 130 or so repertoires. Most TCR sequences were seen in very few donors, while some public TCRs were found in many individuals. In vitro tests confirmed that three of the cytomegalovirus-associated TCR beta chains recognize cytomegalovirus antigens.

Separate from the roughly 650-subject first cohort, the validation cohort of 95 to 150 subjects was the group to which the donors belonged. Only one count was recorded for this clone. Its antigen is currently not known. Base qualities are missing; no much larger clone stands one base away. Libraries were prepared through the immunoSEQ multiplex PCR assay. The authors processed their data as follows. A statistical classification framework was built to diagnose cytomegalovirus status from the catalog of TCR beta chain sequences. TCRdb provides this immuneACCESS table in a form limited to in-frame rearrangements. Some clones are lacking; in checked studies, under half of them reflect an unresolved V gene, and why the rest are absent is not known. V and J calls and clone size are as listed in that table; D and trimming were resolved from the DNA. Across this sample there are 200,000 or so clones, with about 89% seen only once. About 0.95% of the sample lies in the top ten.

From the cysteine through the phenylalanine, the CDR3 covers 16 amino acids. Only the CDR3 DNA is retained, 48 bases long and in frame from the first base. CDR1 and CDR2 are read off the germline V gene (reference sequence) as MNHNY and SVGAGI. V is reduced by 0 bases and J by 0 bases, leaving a spacing of 11 bases between them. The chain couples TRBV6-6 to TRBJ1-1, with a weak D call of TRBD1 (6 bases match). The sequenced sample consisted of PBMCs. This sequence was found in a woman aged 18-29 years in good health and CMV-seronegative. CDR3 region: CASSYSRGTVNTEAFF. The DNA sequence reads TGTGCCAGCAGTTACTCGAGGGGGACGGTGAACACTGAAGCTTTCTTT.